Listed below are T cell receptor beta chains from one sample, sequenced in a study of T-cell memory formation after mild COVID-19. One entry per CDR3 protein results from TCRdb running MiXCR on the 5' RACE reads. The table includes hundreds of thousands of distinct CDR3 sequences, about 16% detected once. The specimen was PBMCs or a T cell subset sorted from them (not recorded which). The origin of the receptors is a man between 18 and 35 years old who had mild COVID-19 (a few samples of this study predate the infection). Cell type and time point are not known. The CDR3 runs from the conserved cysteine through the conserved F or W. A D gene is named only where the DNA matches it firmly. Size is omitted from some rows. Given values are once, few, many or a class for expanded clones.

>TRBD1|TRBV7-3|-|16|TRBJ1-2
CASSLRSGQGDYGYTF
TGTGCCAGCAGCTTAAGATCGGGACAGGGAGACTATGGCTACACCTTC
>TRBD2|TRBV20-1|few|16|TRBJ2-1
CSAGTSGGASYNEQFF
TGCAGTGCTGGGACTAGCGGGGGGGCCTCCTACAATGAGCAGTTCTTC
>TRBD1|TRBV5-4|few|15|TRBJ1-1
CASSSPDRGTTEAFF
TGTGCCAGCAGCTCGCCGGACAGGGGGACCACTGAAGCTTTCTTT
>-|TRBV7-2|-|15|TRBJ2-1
CASSFQGGPYNEQFF
TGTGCCAGCAGTTTTCAGGGGGGACCCTACAATGAGCAGTTCTTC
>-|TRBV4-1|many|13|TRBJ2-2
CASSQLGTGELFF
TGCGCCAGCAGCCAATTAGGGACCGGGGAGCTGTTTTTT
>TRBD1|TRBV7-6|-|14|TRBJ2-7
CASSPLQGAGEQYF
TGTGCCAGCAGCCCACTACAGGGGGCAGGCGAGCAGTACTTC
>TRBD1|TRBV5-1|-|14|TRBJ2-5
CASRGQLLGETQYF
TGCGCCAGCAGGGGACAGTTGCTAGGGGAGACCCAGTACTTC
>-|TRBV5-8|few|13|TRBJ1-6
CASSLPRNSPLHF
TGTGCCAGCAGCTTGCCGCGCAATTCACCCCTCCACTTT
>TRBD2|TRBV30|many|15|TRBJ2-7
CAWSSGSGTYYEQYF
TGTGCCTGGAGTAGTGGCAGCGGGACCTACTACGAGCAGTACTTC
>-|TRBV18|-|15|TRBJ2-5
CASSPAGRLQETQYF
TGTGCCAGCTCACCTGCGGGACGCCTCCAAGAGACCCAGTACTTC
>TRBD1|TRBV20-1|few|12|TRBJ1-1
CSAGTGSTEAFF
TGCAGTGCGGGGACAGGGAGCACTGAAGCTTTCTTT
>-|TRBV4-2|few|13|TRBJ2-1
CASSRLSGYEQFF
TGTGCCAGCAGCCGTCTTAGTGGCTATGAGCAGTTCTTC
>-|TRBV12-3/TRBV12-4|few|14|TRBJ1-2
CASSPGRVGYGYTF
TGTGCCAGCAGCCCTGGGCGGGTGGGGTATGGCTACACCTTC
>-|TRBV24-1|-|15|TRBJ2-3
CATSDTGTSTDTQYF
TGTGCCACCAGTGATACCGGGACAAGCACAGATACGCAGTATTTT
>TRBD2|TRBV5-1|-|17|TRBJ2-4
CASSLSAGGRAKNIQYF
TGCGCCAGCAGCTTGTCAGCGGGGGGGCGCGCCAAAAACATTCAGTACTTC
>-|TRBV9|-|13|TRBJ1-2
CASSVGKDYGYTF
TGTGCCAGCAGCGTAGGGAAGGACTATGGCTACACCTTC
>-|TRBV20-1|few|12|TRBJ2-3
CSAPGPPDTQYF
TGCAGTGCTCCCGGCCCCCCAGATACGCAGTATTTT
>-|TRBV4-2|once|14|TRBJ2-7
CASSQDDYGYEQYF
TGTGCCAGCAGCCAAGACGATTACGGTTACGAGCAGTACTTC
>TRBD2|TRBV5-1|few|16|TRBJ2-5
CASSLGVGGYQETQYF
TGCGCCAGCAGCTTGGGGGTCGGGGGGTACCAAGAGACCCAGTACTTC
>-|TRBV7-8|few|12|TRBJ2-7
CASSLGRIEQYF
TGTGCCAGCAGCTTAGGTCGTATCGAGCAGTACTTC
>TRBD2|TRBV7-8|few|16|TRBJ2-5
CASSFFSGGPQETQYF
TGTGCCAGCAGCTTTTTTAGCGGGGGCCCCCAAGAGACCCAGTACTTC
>TRBD2|TRBV2|-|18|TRBJ2-1
CASSVSVEAGGSWNEQFF
TGTGCCAGCAGTGTTTCGGTAGAGGCGGGGGGGTCATGGAATGAGCAGTTCTTC
>TRBD1|TRBV4-1|-|16|TRBJ2-3
CASSQVGDRERDTQYF
TGCGCCAGCAGCCAAGTTGGGGACAGGGAACGGGATACGCAGTATTTT
>-|TRBV7-3|few|13|TRBJ2-5
CASSFNRAETQYF
TGTGCCAGCAGCTTTAACAGGGCGGAGACCCAGTACTTC
>-|TRBV18|-|13|TRBJ1-5
CASSPQGDQPQHF
TGTGCCAGCTCACCACAGGGGGATCAGCCCCAGCATTTT
>TRBD1|TRBV12-3/TRBV12-4|many|16|TRBJ2-1
CASSSGTASSYNEQFF
TGTGCCAGCAGTTCGGGGACAGCGAGCTCCTACAATGAGCAGTTCTTC
>-|TRBV29-1|-|11|TRBJ2-7
CSVASGAEQYF
TGCAGCGTTGCCTCCGGGGCCGAGCAGTACTTC
>-|TRBV7-8|few|14|TRBJ2-7
CASSLNVRSYEQYF
TGTGCCAGCAGCTTAAACGTCAGGTCCTACGAGCAGTACTTC
>TRBD2|TRBV10-2|-|14|TRBJ2-5
CASRLAGYQETQYF
TGCGCCAGCAGACTAGCGGGGTACCAAGAGACCCAGTACTTC
>TRBD1|TRBV6-5|-|16|TRBJ2-2
CASSYATGAGTGELFF
TGTGCCAGCAGTTACGCAACAGGGGCCGGCACCGGGGAGCTGTTTTTT
>-|TRBV2|many|11|TRBJ2-1
CASRYYNEQFF
TGTGCCAGCAGATACTACAATGAGCAGTTCTTC
>-|TRBV20-1|-|13|TRBJ1-2
CSAPPDSAYGYTF
TGCAGTGCGCCGCCCGACAGCGCCTATGGCTACACCTTC
>TRBD2|TRBV6-6|-|15|TRBJ2-1
CASSYYLVGGDEQFF
TGTGCCAGCAGTTACTATCTAGTGGGGGGGGATGAGCAGTTCTTC
>TRBD1|TRBV18|many|16|TRBJ2-3
CASSRDRDRGTDTQYF
TGTGCCAGCTCACGGGACCGGGACAGGGGCACAGATACGCAGTATTTT
>TRBD2|TRBV4-3|-|17|TRBJ2-2
CASSHGGSGGAGGELFF
TGCGCCAGCAGCCATGGTGGTAGCGGGGGGGCAGGCGGGGAGCTGTTTTTT
>-|TRBV10-3|few|15|TRBJ2-3
CAISVAGLSTDTQYF
TGTGCCATCAGTGTGGCGGGGCTTAGCACAGATACGCAGTATTTT
>-|TRBV7-2|few|13|TRBJ1-4
CASSSTGNEKLFF
TGTGCCAGCAGCTCGACGGGTAATGAAAAACTGTTTTTT
>-|TRBV6-5|few|13|TRBJ1-5
CASSYSVRQPQHF
TGTGCCAGCAGTTACTCGGTCCGTCAGCCCCAGCATTTT
>TRBD1|TRBV5-6|-|15|TRBJ1-6
CASSLGQGNNSPLHF
TGTGCCAGCAGCCTCGGACAGGGGAATAATTCACCCCTCCACTTT
>TRBD1|TRBV30|-|13|TRBJ2-5
CAWATGAGETQYF
TGTGCCTGGGCGACAGGGGCGGGGGAGACCCAGTACTTC
>TRBD1|TRBV7-8|-|14|TRBJ1-1
CASSGQGLNTEAFF
TGTGCCAGCAGCGGACAGGGATTGAACACTGAAGCTTTCTTT
>TRBD2|TRBV3-1|-|16|TRBJ2-1
CASSPPGTSGYNEQFF
TGTGCCAGCAGCCCCCCGGGGACTAGCGGGTACAATGAGCAGTTCTTC
>-|TRBV11-2|many|13|TRBJ2-1
CASLRGSGNEQFF
TGTGCCAGCCTGCGGGGATCGGGCAATGAGCAGTTCTTC
>-|TRBV18|-|12|TRBJ1-1
CASSPREAEAFF
TGTGCCAGCTCACCCAGAGAGGCTGAAGCTTTCTTT
>-|TRBV6-2/TRBV6-3|few|13|TRBJ2-2
CASSYVGTGELFF
TGTGCCAGCAGTTACGTTGGCACCGGGGAGCTGTTTTTT
>-|TRBV7-2|-|14|TRBJ2-3
CASSSRTRTDTQYF
TGTGCCAGCAGCTCGAGGACCCGCACAGATACGCAGTATTTT
>-|TRBV6-5|-|14|TRBJ2-2
CASSPRPLLNELFF
TGTGCCAGCAGTCCGCGTCCCCTGTTAAATGAGCTGTTTTTT
>-|TRBV6-5|few|16|TRBJ1-2
CASSYSGQGSFYGYTF
TGTGCCAGCAGTTACTCGGGGCAGGGTAGTTTCTATGGCTACACCTTC
>-|TRBV30|few|16|TRBJ2-1
CAWSVAGAPMNNEQFF
TGTGCCTGGAGTGTGGCCGGGGCCCCTATGAACAATGAGCAGTTCTTC
>-|TRBV2|few|14|TRBJ2-3
CASNRQELTDTQYF
TGTGCCAGCAATCGACAGGAACTCACAGATACGCAGTATTTT
>-|TRBV7-6|-|13|TRBJ1-1
CASSKDGDTEAFF
TGTGCCAGCAGCAAGGACGGGGACACTGAAGCTTTCTTT
>-|TRBV6-5|-|14|TRBJ1-5
CASSKGADNQPQHF
TGTGCCAGCAGCAAAGGGGCGGATAATCAGCCCCAGCATTTT
>TRBD2|TRBV7-3|few|13|TRBJ2-1
CASSPSGINEQFF
TGTGCCAGCAGCCCTAGCGGGATTAATGAGCAGTTCTTC
>-|TRBV12-3/TRBV12-4|many|14|TRBJ1-1
CASSSSDTNTEAFF
TGTGCCAGCAGTTCCTCGGACACCAACACTGAAGCTTTCTTT
>-|TRBV4-2|-|15|TRBJ1-6
CASRSRGSYNSPLHF
TGTGCCAGCAGGTCCCGCGGCTCCTATAATTCACCCCTCCACTTT
>-|TRBV11-2|-|16|TRBJ1-3
CASSLRADSVENTIYF
TGTGCCAGCAGCTTAAGGGCAGACTCCGTTGAAAACACCATATATTTT
>-|TRBV27|-|12|TRBJ2-1
CASSLGAAEQFF
TGTGCCAGCAGTTTAGGGGCCGCTGAGCAGTTCTTC